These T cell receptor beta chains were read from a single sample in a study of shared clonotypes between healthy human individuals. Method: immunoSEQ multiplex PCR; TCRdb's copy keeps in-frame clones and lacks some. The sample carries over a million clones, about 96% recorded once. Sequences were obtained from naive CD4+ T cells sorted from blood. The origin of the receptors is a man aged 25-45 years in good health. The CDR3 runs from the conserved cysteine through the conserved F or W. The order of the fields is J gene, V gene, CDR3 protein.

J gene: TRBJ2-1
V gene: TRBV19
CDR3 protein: CASSAGLAYTEQFF

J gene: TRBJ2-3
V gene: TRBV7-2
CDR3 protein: CASSLGSGRADTQYF

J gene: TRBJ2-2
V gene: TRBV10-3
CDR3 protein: CAISDGGDNPTGELFF

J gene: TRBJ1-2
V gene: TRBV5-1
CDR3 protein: CASSLALSTGSSGYTF

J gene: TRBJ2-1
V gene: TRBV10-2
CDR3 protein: CASIGQPHYNEQFF

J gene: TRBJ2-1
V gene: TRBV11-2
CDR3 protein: CASSLILATYNEQFF

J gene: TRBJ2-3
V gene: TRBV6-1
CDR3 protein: CASSEVTRDTQYF

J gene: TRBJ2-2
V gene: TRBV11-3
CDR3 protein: CASSPREANTGELFF

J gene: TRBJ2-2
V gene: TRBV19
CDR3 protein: CASSTIAGNTGELFF

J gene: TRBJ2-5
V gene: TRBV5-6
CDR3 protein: CASSVTGVEGEETQYF

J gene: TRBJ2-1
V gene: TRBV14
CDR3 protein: CASSQGSYNEQFF

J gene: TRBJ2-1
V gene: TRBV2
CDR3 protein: CASIYNLGPNEQFF

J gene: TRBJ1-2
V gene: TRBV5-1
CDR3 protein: CASSLDRDYGYTF

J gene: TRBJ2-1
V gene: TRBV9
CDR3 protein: CASSARSGSYNEQFF

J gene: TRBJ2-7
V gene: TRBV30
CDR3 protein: CAWDRQTYEQYF

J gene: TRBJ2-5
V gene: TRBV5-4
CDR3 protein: CASSRRDIEETQYF

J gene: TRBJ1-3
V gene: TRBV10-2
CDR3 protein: CASSGGLGSGNTIYF

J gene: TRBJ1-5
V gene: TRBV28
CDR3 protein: CASSSAGGGQPQHF

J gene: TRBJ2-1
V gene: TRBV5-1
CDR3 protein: CASSLVGVTGVNEQFF

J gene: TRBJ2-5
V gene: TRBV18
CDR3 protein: CASSRGIVETQYF

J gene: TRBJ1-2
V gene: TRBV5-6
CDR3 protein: CASSLAGGQPPYGYTF

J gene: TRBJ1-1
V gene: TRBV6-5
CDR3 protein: CASRTRNTEAFF

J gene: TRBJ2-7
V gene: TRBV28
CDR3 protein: CASSLPQGLAGAYEQYF

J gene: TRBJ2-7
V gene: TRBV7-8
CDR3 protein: CASSLARTRNGEQYF

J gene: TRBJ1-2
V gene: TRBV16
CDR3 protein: CASSQGKDYGYTF

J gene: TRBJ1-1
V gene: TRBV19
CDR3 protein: CASSIVDRGEAFF

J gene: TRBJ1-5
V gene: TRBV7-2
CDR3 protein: CASSKQGQPQHF

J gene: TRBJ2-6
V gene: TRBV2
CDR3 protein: CASSKLAGVAGANVLTF

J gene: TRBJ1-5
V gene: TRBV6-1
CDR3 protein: CASSDFGGSNQPQHF

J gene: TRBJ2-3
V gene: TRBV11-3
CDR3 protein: CASSARTRTGIADTQYF

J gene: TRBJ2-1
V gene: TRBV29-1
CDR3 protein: CSVEQLSSYNEQFF

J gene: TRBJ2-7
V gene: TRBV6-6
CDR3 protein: CASSYSPTDSYEQYF

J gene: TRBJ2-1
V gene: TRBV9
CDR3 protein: CASSVATPAGLTVVYNEQFF

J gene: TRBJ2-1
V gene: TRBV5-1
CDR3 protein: CASSLAGVGEQFF

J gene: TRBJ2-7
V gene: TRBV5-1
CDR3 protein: CASSSSSLAGSREQYF

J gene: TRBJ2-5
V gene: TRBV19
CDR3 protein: CASHLSGTGTGTQYF

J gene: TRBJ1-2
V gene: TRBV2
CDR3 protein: CASKGRSGSVGYTF

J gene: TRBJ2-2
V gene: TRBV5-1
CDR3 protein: CASSKVPSQSNTGELFF

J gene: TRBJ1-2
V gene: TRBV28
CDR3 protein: CASSLRQGRRGGYTF

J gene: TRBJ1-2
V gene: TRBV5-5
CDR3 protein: CASSLTWASDDWGYTF

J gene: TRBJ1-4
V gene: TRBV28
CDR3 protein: CASSQIDKGEKLFF

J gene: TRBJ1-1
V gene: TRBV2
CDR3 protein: CASSGEMNTEAFF

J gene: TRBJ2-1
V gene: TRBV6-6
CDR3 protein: CASSYSKVRGQFF

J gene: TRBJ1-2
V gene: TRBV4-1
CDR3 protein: CASSQGRTVPGYTF

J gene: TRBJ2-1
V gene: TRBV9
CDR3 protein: CASSVASLAYNEQFF

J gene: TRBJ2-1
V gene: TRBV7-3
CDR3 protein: CASSLGYNNEQFF

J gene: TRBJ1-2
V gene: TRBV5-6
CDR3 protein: CASSHNNRDGYTF

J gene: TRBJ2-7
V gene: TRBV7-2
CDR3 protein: CASSSRMSSYEQYF

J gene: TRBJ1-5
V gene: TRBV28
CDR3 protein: CASSLQGFQPQHF

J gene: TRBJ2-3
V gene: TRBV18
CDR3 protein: CASSPPLTGGTDTQYF

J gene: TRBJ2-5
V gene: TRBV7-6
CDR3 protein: CASSRGTSGTETQYF

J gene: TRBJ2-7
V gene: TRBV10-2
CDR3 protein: CASSEIDSPVPNEQYF

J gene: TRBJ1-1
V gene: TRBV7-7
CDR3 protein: CASSSREDTEAFF

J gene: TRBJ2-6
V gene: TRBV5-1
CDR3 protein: CASSLRPSGANVLTF

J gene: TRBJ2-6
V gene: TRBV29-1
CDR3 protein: CSVVVSGANVLTF

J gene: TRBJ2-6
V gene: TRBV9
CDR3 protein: CASSGHSYSGANVLTF

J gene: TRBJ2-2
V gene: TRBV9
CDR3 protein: CASSLRTGELFF

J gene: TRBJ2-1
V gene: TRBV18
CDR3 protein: CASSPLPGLANEQFF

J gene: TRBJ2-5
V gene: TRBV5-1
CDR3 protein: CASSRDKGETQYF